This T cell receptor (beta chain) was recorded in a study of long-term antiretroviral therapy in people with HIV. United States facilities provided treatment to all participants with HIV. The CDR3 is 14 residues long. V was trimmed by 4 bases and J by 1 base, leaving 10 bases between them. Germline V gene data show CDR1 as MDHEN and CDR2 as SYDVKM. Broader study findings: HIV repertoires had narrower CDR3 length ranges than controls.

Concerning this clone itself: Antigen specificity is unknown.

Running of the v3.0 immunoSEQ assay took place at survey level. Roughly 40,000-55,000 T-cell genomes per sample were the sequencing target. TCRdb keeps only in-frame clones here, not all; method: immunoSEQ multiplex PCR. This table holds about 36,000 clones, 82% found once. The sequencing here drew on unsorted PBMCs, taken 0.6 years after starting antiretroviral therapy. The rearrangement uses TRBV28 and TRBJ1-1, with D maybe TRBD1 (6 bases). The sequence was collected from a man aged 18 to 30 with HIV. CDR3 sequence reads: CASSSGHQNTEAFF. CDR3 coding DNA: TGTGCCAGCAGTTCGGGACACCAGAACACTGAAGCTTTCTTT. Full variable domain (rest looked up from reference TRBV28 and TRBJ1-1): DVKVTQSSRYLVKRTGEKVFLECVQDMDHENMFWYRQDPGLGLRLIYFSYDVKMKEKGDIPEGYSVSREKKERFSLILESASTNQTSMYLCASSSGHQNTEAFFGQGTRLTVV.